The rows below give T cell receptor beta chains drawn from one sample of a study of blood T cell repertoires in COVID-19. Clones were read by immunoSEQ multiplex PCR, and TCRdb kept only the in-frame ones, dropping some. The sample records approximately 270,000 clones, approximately 86% being singletons. The sample comprised peripheral blood. These receptors were obtained from a man of 80 years or more with acute or convalescent COVID-19. CDR3s include the opening cysteine and the closing phenylalanine or tryptophan. A D gene is named only where the DNA matches it firmly. Not every row has a clone size; where given, it reads once, few, many or a size class.

j_gene | v_gene | abundance | d_gene | CDR3nt | CDR3aa
TRBJ1-1 | TRBV29-1 | - | - | TGCAGCGTTGGGAACACAGCCTCTGAAGCTTTCTTT | CSVGNTASEAFF
TRBJ1-1 | TRBV2 | - | TRBD1 | TGTGCCAGCAGCCATTCCACAGGGGTCGCTCCTCCTGAAGCTTTCTTT | CASSHSTGVAPPEAFF
TRBJ1-4 | TRBV6-5 | - | TRBD1 | TGTGCCAGCAGTTGGACAGGGGATGAAAAACTGTTTTTT | CASSWTGDEKLFF
TRBJ2-7 | TRBV13 | once | - | TGTGCCAGCAGCTTAGGGGTCGGGGAGCAGTACTTC | CASSLGVGEQYF
TRBJ2-5 | TRBV15 | - | TRBD1 | TGTGCCACCAGCAGAAATGACAGGGCGAGGGAGACCCAGTACTTC | CATSRNDRARETQYF
TRBJ1-1 | TRBV29-1 | - | - | TGCAGCGTGAAACAGGGAGAGGGTACTGAAGCTTTCTTT | CSVKQGEGTEAFF
TRBJ1-4 | TRBV5-1 | - | TRBD1 | TGCGCCAGCAGCTTGGCCCTGACAGGGAATGAAAAACTGTTTTTT | CASSLALTGNEKLFF
TRBJ2-1 | TRBV2 | few | TRBD2 | TGTGCCAGCAGTTTGTGGGAGTCGAGGACTAGCGGGAGGGAGGGCTCCTACAATGAGCAGTTCTTC | CASSLWESRTSGREGSYNEQFF
TRBJ2-3 | TRBV5-1 | once | TRBD2 | TGCGCCAGCAGCTTGGAAGCGGGAGGCGCAGATACGCAGTATTTT | CASSLEAGGADTQYF
TRBJ1-2 | TRBV27 | - | - | TGTGCCAGCAGTCCATCCGGCGGAGGCTACACCTTC | CASSPSGGGYTF
TRBJ2-7 | TRBV29-1 | once | - | TGCAGCGTTGAAGGAAGTGGTGGGGGGTACGAGCAGTACTTC | CSVEGSGGGYEQYF
TRBJ1-5 | TRBV2 | - | TRBD1 | TGTGCCAGCAGTGTATTCCAGGGGGAGGTTGGTCAGCCCCAGCATTTT | CASSVFQGEVGQPQHF
TRBJ2-3 | TRBV7-3 | once | - | TGTGCCAGCAGCTCGACAGGCTCTAGCACAGATACGCAGTATTTT | CASSSTGSSTDTQYF
TRBJ2-5 | TRBV20-1 | - | - | TGCAGCTTAGAGACCCAGTACTTC | CSLETQYF
TRBJ2-1 | TRBV5-1 | few | TRBD2 | TGCGCCAGCAGCATTACTAGCGGGGGTTCCTACAATGAGCAGTTCTTC | CASSITSGGSYNEQFF
TRBJ1-4 | TRBV19 | once | - | TGTGCCAGTAAAGAATTAGGGGCAACTAATGAAAAACTGTTTTTT | CASKELGATNEKLFF
TRBJ2-1 | TRBV24-1 | - | TRBD2 | TGTGCCACCAGTGGGGGAGGGACGGGTCTTAATGAGCAGTTCTTC | CATSGGGTGLNEQFF
TRBJ1-1 | TRBV18 | - | TRBD1 | TGTGCCAGCTCACAGGGGGCGGACACTGAAGCTTTCTTT | CASSQGADTEAFF
TRBJ2-2 | TRBV11-2 | many | TRBD2 | TGTGCCAGCAGCTTACTACTGGGCGGGGGACCTTCAACCGGGGAGCTGTTTTTT | CASSLLLGGGPSTGELFF
TRBJ2-2 | TRBV5-5 | - | - | TGTGCCAGCAGCTTAGGGGTGAACACCGGGGAGCTGTTTTTT | CASSLGVNTGELFF
TRBJ2-6 | TRBV6-5 | - | - | TGTGCCAGCAGTTACGAGGGAGGCTCTGGGGCCAACGTCCTGACTTTC | CASSYEGGSGANVLTF
TRBJ1-6 | TRBV7-9 | - | TRBD1 | TGTGCCAGCAGCTTGGAGGGACAGGGGAATTCACCCCTCCACTTT | CASSLEGQGNSPLHF
TRBJ1-2 | TRBV14 | - | TRBD1 | TGTGCCAGCAGCCAAGGAATACTTACAGGGGTACGAGGCGGCTACACCTTC | CASSQGILTGVRGGYTF
TRBJ1-2 | TRBV9 | - | - | TGTGCCAGCAGCGTAGGAAGGCAGGGCGATGCCTACACCTTC | CASSVGRQGDAYTF
TRBJ1-1 | TRBV2 | - | TRBD1 | TGTGCCAGCATTCGGCAGGGGGCGCGAATCACTGAAGCTTTCTTT | CASIRQGARITEAFF
TRBJ2-7 | TRBV23-1 | - | - | TGCGCCAGCAGTCAATCAAATGGACAGAAAAATCCCCCCTACGAGCAGTACTTC | CASSQSNGQKNPPYEQYF
TRBJ1-5 | TRBV6-2/TRBV6-3 | few | - | TGTGCCAGCAGTTTCAGAAATCAGCCCCAGCATTTT | CASSFRNQPQHF
TRBJ1-2 | TRBV2 | - | - | TGTGCCAGCGGTTTGGGTCGTGGCAGGGCTCGGGGCTACACCTTC | CASGLGRGRARGYTF
TRBJ1-1 | TRBV9 | - | - | TGTGCCAGCAGCGTACAAGGGGGGGACACTGAAGCTTTCTTT | CASSVQGGDTEAFF
TRBJ2-1 | TRBV9 | - | TRBD2 | TGTGCCAGCAGCCCACTAGCGGGGGCGAGGAATGAGCAGTTCTTC | CASSPLAGARNEQFF
TRBJ2-2 | TRBV28 | - | TRBD1 | TGTGCCAGCATCGAGGGGGCAAACACCGGGGAGCTGTTTTTT | CASIEGANTGELFF
TRBJ2-2 | TRBV5-1 | - | TRBD1 | TGCGCCAGCAGCTTCCGGGACAGGCCGGACACCGGGGAGCTGTTTTTT | CASSFRDRPDTGELFF
TRBJ2-2 | TRBV2 | - | - | TGTGCCAGCAGTGAAATTGGCGGGGGCGCCACCGGGGAGCTGTTTTTT | CASSEIGGGATGELFF
TRBJ1-4 | TRBV15 | - | TRBD1 | TGTGCCACCAGCAGAGACAGGGGGCGCGCTGAAAAACTGTTTTTT | CATSRDRGRAEKLFF
TRBJ1-1 | TRBV28 | - | TRBD1 | TGTGCCAGCAGTGGAAGACAGGGGGCCGTCACTGAAGCTTTCTTT | CASSGRQGAVTEAFF
TRBJ2-7 | TRBV5-1 | - | TRBD1 | TGCGCCAGCAGCTTATCACAGGGGTCCTACGAGCAGTACTTC | CASSLSQGSYEQYF
TRBJ1-1 | TRBV10-3 | - | TRBD1 | TGTGCCATCAGTGAGTCTGAGGGGGCGAACACTGAAGCTTTCTTT | CAISESEGANTEAFF
TRBJ2-2 | TRBV28 | - | TRBD2 | TGTGCCAGCAGTACCATATCCCGACTAGCGGGAGGGCGTCCGAACACCGGGGAGCTGTTTTTT | CASSTISRLAGGRPNTGELFF
TRBJ1-5 | TRBV19 | - | - | TGTGCCAGTAGTACCCTACAGGGTGGTCAGCCCCAGCATTTT | CASSTLQGGQPQHF
TRBJ1-1 | TRBV6-5 | - | - | TGTGCCAGCCGTTCCTTGACTACTGAAGCTTTCTTT | CASRSLTTEAFF
TRBJ2-7 | TRBV7-9 | few | TRBD1 | TGTGCCAGCAGCTCACAGGGGTACGAGCAGTACTTC | CASSSQGYEQYF
TRBJ2-2 | TRBV11-2 | - | - | TGTGCCAGCAGCTTAGCAGGGTCGGGGGAGCTGTTTTTT | CASSLAGSGELFF
TRBJ2-5 | TRBV3-1/TRBV3-2 | - | TRBD1 | TGTGCCAGCAGCCGGGACAGGCCCGGAGCCCAGTACTTC | CASSRDRPGAQYF
TRBJ2-5 | TRBV5-4 | - | TRBD1 | TGTGCCAGCGTTCAACAGGGGGCGCGGGAGACCCAGTACTTC | CASVQQGARETQYF
TRBJ2-1 | TRBV29-1 | - | TRBD1 | TGCAGCGTTGAACTACCGGGACAGGGCGTAAGTGGGGAGCAGTTCTTC | CSVELPGQGVSGEQFF
TRBJ1-3 | TRBV4-2 | - | TRBD1 | TGTGCCAGCAGCCTGGGGGCAGGGGGAACCTCTGGAAACACCATATATTTT | CASSLGAGGTSGNTIYF
TRBJ1-5 | TRBV28 | - | - | TGTGCCAGCACGAGCGGCAATCAGCCCCAGCATTTT | CASTSGNQPQHF